This T cell receptor (beta chain) emerged from a study of OX40 agonist ivuxolimab in advanced cancers. Notes on the research overall: Ivuxolimab was an agonistic, fully human IgG2 monoclonal antibody directed against OX40 (CD134), a costimulatory receptor. Intravenous ivuxolimab was administered to patients every 2 weeks at six dose levels: 0.01, 0.1, 0.3, 1.5, 3 and 10 mg/kg. Among the approximately 50 dose-escalation patients, about 19 had hepatocellular carcinoma, around 15 melanoma, 9 renal cell carcinoma and 9 head and neck cancer. The dose-escalation cohort was 80% to 90% male with a mean age of approximately 60 years, ranging from 23 to 79. Prior anti-PD-1, anti-PD-L1 or anti-CTLA-4 therapy was permitted, and approximately 40% of dose-escalation patients had received checkpoint inhibitors. Partial responses were achieved by three dose-escalation patients, of whom one had hepatocellular carcinoma and two had cutaneous melanoma. The purpose of peripheral TCRbeta sequencing was to test whether ivuxolimab changed TCR sequence diversity and led to clonal T-cell expansion. The paper describes the monotherapy dose-escalation part (N ≈ 51 patients) of the phase I trial of ivuxolimab. Beyond this particular receptor, the publication reports: Low levels of normalized T-cell clonal expansion were also shown by some nonresponding patients. In the 0.1-3.0 mg/kg groups, partial responders had among the lowest normalized peripheral clonal expansion, particularly in CD8+ T cells. At doses of 0.1 to 3.0 mg/kg, clonal expansion of both CD4+ and CD8+ T cells in blood was seen between baseline and week 6. On average, CD8+ T cells showed more expanded clones than CD4+ T cells after ivuxolimab. The antigen specificity of the peripheral T cells that underwent clonal expansion was not determined.

V is cut by 5 bases and J by 8 bases, and the space between the germline ends is 19 bases. The CDR3 holds 15 amino acids from the cysteine to the phenylalanine. The retained sequence is limited to the CDR3, 45 bases, with the frame set at the first base. In the germline V gene (reference sequence), CDR1 corresponds to MNHEY and CDR2 to SMNVEV. This clone showed up just once. Its antigen is still unknown. No much larger clone exists at a distance of one base, and base qualities are not known. Patients with autoimmune disease history or receiving systemic immunosuppression were excluded from the trial. Peripheral blood for TCR sequencing was collected from all dose cohorts at baseline, on cycle 4 day 1, and on cycle 7 day 1. Samples came from an open-label, multicenter, first-in-human phase I dose-escalation trial of ivuxolimab. Adults with locally advanced or metastatic head and neck squamous cell, hepatocellular, melanoma or renal cell carcinoma were enrolled in the trial. CD4+ and CD8+ T cells were sorted separately from peripheral blood before TCR sequencing.

For sequencing of the TCRbeta CDR3 region, genomic DNA was extracted from the sorted cells. The immunoSEQ Assay was used to sequence the TCRbeta CDR3 regions. Held by TCRdb, this immuneACCESS table contains in-frame sequences only and omits some clones. Under half of the omission traces to an unresolved V gene where checked; the cause of the rest is unknown. The sample table records some 33,000 clones; 90% to 95% of these occur just once. The ten largest make up about 4.4% of the sample. The chain couples TRBV27 to TRBJ2-1; the D gene cannot be named for sure. The source is an adult with an advanced solid tumor such as melanoma, head and neck, liver or kidney cancer. The source material was CD4+ or CD8+ T cells sorted from blood, sampled in a trial of the OX40 agonist ivuxolimab. The encoded CDR3 is CASSMRRGRYDEQFF. The sequenced DNA is TGTGCCAGCAGTATGAGAAGAGGCCGGTATGATGAGCAGTTCTTC.